Below are 23 T cell receptor beta chains sequenced from a single sample in a study of sequential checkpoint blockade in melanoma. Treatment denoted: randomized to nivolumab then ipilimumab (arm A) or the reverse (arm B). Sequencing used immunoSEQ multiplex PCR; TCRdb keeps in-frame clones, though not all of them. This sample yields around 34,000 clones, of which under 90% are seen a single time; approximately 20% belongs to the top ten. This material consisted of CD8+ T cells sorted from blood (inferred from file names), taken from a patient given nivolumab and ipilimumab in sequence. The receptors derive from a human donor with melanoma.

Only one count was recorded for this clone. This chain connects TRBV4-3 to TRBJ2-2; 10 nucleotides agree with TRBD1. Germline trimming cut 3 bases from V and 4 bases from J; bases unmatched to any gene: 8. CDR1 LGHNA and CDR2 YSLEER come from the germline V gene. This CDR3 has 17 residues. In nucleotides, the CDR3 is TGCGCCAGCAGCCACCCACCGGGACAGGGGATCACCGGGGAGCTGTTTTTT. Protein sequence: CASSHPPGQGITGELFF.

There are a few counts of this clone. This chain uses TRBV5-1 with TRBJ2-7; D perhaps matches TRBD1 (5 bases). Trimming stripped 4 bases from V and 1 base from J, with 15 bases between. The length of the CDR3 is 15 residues. Per the germline V gene, CDR1 is SGHRS and CDR2 is YFSETQ. In DNA, the CDR3 is TGCGCCAGCAGCCAAGATGACAGCTCGTCCTACGAGCAGTACTTC. Its protein product is CASSQDDSSSYEQYF.

The CDR3 protein is CASSVTHLSHLETGSRYEQYF. CDR3 coding DNA: TGTGCCAGCAGTGTAACCCATCTCTCCCATCTCGAGACAGGGTCTCGATACGAGCAGTACTTC. The V and J genes are TRBV28 and TRBJ2-7; 7 nucleotides match TRBD1. Trimming took 5 bases from V and 4 from J; bases not matched to a gene: 29. The CDR3 has 21 amino acids. Per germline, CDR1 MDHEN and CDR2 SYDVKM.

The chain joins TRBV5-1 to TRBJ2-5; 11 nucleotides agree with TRBD1. The J segment lost 4 bases and the V segment lost 4 bases, leaving 6 bases of the junction unmatched. The CDR3 sequence is 15 residues long. Germline-derived CDR1 and CDR2 are SGHRS and YFSETQ. Written as DNA, the CDR3 is TGCGCCAGCAGCAGGGGACAGGGGGAGGGAGAGACCCAGTACTTC. Encoded protein: CASSRGQGEGETQYF.

The chain has TRBV5-1 and TRBJ2-1, with D perhaps matching TRBD2 (6 bases). Germline V lookup: CDR1 SGHRS, CDR2 YFSETQ. The CDR3 totals 17 residues. V lost 0 bases and J 4 bases, leaving 17 bases between the germline ends. Written as DNA, the CDR3 is TGCGCCAGCAGCTTGGCGTCTGGCGGGAAGGGTTACAATGAGCAGTTCTTC. Translating gives CASSLASGGKGYNEQFF.

In this sample, this clone turned up once. This chain links TRBV5-6 with TRBJ2-1, with 12 bases identical to TRBD2. Germline CDR1 and CDR2: SGHDT and YYEEEE. With 0 bases clipped from V and 4 bases from J, the junction kept 8 bases outside the gene matches. This CDR3 contains 18 residues. CDR3 in amino acids: CASSLGLAGGVRYNEQFF. The CDR3 bases are TGTGCCAGCAGCTTGGGGCTAGCGGGGGGGGTTCGTTACAATGAGCAGTTCTTC.

The V gene is TRBV5-1, the J gene TRBJ2-1, with 11 bases identical to TRBD2. The CDR3 consists of 17 residues. Germline V lookup: CDR1 SGHRS, CDR2 YFSETQ. With V trimmed by 4 bases and J by 1 base, 7 bases remained unmatched. CDR3 sequence (DNA): TGCGCCAGCAGCCTCCGGGGACTAGCGGTGTCCTACAATGAGCAGTTCTTC. Translation gives CASSLRGLAVSYNEQFF. The full variable domain, completed using reference TRBV5-1 and TRBJ2-1, is KAGVTQTPRYLIKTRGQQVTLSCSPISGHRSVSWYQQTPGQGLQFLFEYFSETQRNKGNFPGRFSGRQFSNSRSEMNVSTLELGDSALYLCASSLRGLAVSYNEQFFGPGTRLTVL.

The chain is built from TRBV11-2 and TRBJ1-2; TRBD1 matches 7 bases. The CDR3 runs to 17 residues. The V and J ends lost 0 bases and 8 bases, in that order; junction bases with no gene match: 15. The germline gives CDR1 SGHAT, CDR2 FQNNGV. The DNA for the CDR3 is TGTGCCAGCAGCTTAGATATTCGGCGCAGGGGGTTTAGAGGCTACACCTTC. Translation: CASSLDIRRRGFRGYTF.

V gene TRBV5-5 combines with J gene TRBJ2-7; D ambiguous. In germline, CDR1 is SGHKS, CDR2 YYEKEE (reference sequence). The CDR3 length is 14 residues. V gave up 4 bases and J gave up 0 bases, with 11 bases separating them. The CDR3, as DNA: TGTGCCAGCAGCGGTGACACGGCCTCCTACGAGCAGTACTTC. This gives the protein CASSGDTASYEQYF.

The sample holds a few counts of this clone. This rearrangement joins TRBV19 to TRBJ2-7; D unresolved. This CDR3 contains 13 residues. Trimming stripped 6 bases from V and 1 base from J, with 10 bases between. Germline V lookup: CDR1 LNHDA, CDR2 SQIVND (reference sequence). CDR3 sequence (DNA): TGTGCCAGTAGCCTGACTGCTTCCTACGAGCAGTACTTC. Its translation is CASSLTASYEQYF.

CDR3 sequence reads: CASSYPTGLGYTF. The CDR3 nucleotides read TGTGCCAGCAGTTACCCAACGGGACTTGGCTACACCTTC. The genes are TRBV6-5 and TRBJ1-2; possibly TRBD1 for D (5 bases). The length of the CDR3 is 13 residues. V was pared by 2 bases and J by 7 bases, with 11 bases between. Germline lookup yields CDR1 MNHEY and CDR2 SVGAGI.

The rearrangement uses TRBV7-9 and TRBJ1-2; 9 bases are a match to TRBD1. The V and J ends lost 4 bases and 2 bases, in that order; junction bases with no gene match: 8. Germline CDR1 reads SEHNR; CDR2 reads FQNEAQ (reference sequence). The CDR3 consists of 16 residues. The CDR3 sequence is CASSSSGTGLNYGYTF. The CDR3, as DNA: TGTGCCAGCAGCTCGTCCGGGACAGGGCTCAACTATGGCTACACCTTC.

This rearrangement joins TRBV6-1 to TRBJ2-2, with 7 bases that match TRBD1. The CDR3 extends over 14 amino acids. Trimming at V came to 2 bases and at J to 3 bases, leaving 0 bases not matched to a gene. The germline V gene has CDR1 MNHNS and CDR2 SASEGT. Here the CDR3 DNA reads TGTGCCAGCAGTGAACAGGGGGACACCGGGGAGCTGTTTTTT. Translation: CASSEQGDTGELFF.

The gene calls are TRBV7-6 and TRBJ2-5, with D possibly TRBD1 on 5 matching bases. V shed 4 bases and J shed 5 bases, with 23 bases lying between them. CDR1 is SGHVS, CDR2 FNYEAQ, per germline. This CDR3 comprises 17 residues. The CDR3 DNA follows: TGTGCCAGCAGCTCTATCATCCCGGACATCCCAACGGAGACCCAGTACTTC. Its translation: CASSSIIPDIPTETQYF.

This chain joins TRBV5-4 and TRBJ1-4; tentative D call: TRBD1 (6 bases). CDR3 length: 15 residues. Deletions cut 5 bases from V and 8 bases from J, with 19 bases between. Germline lookup yields CDR1 SGHNT and CDR2 YYREEE (reference sequence). This chain's CDR3 is CASRDTGLGDEKLFF. The CDR3 coding sequence is TGTGCCAGCAGGGATACAGGGCTGGGGGACGAAAAACTGTTTTTT.

This clone was counted only a few times. The identical CDR3 is also encoded by other nucleotide sequences in the sample. V gene TRBV2 combines with J gene TRBJ2-3; D may be TRBD1 (6 bases). V was clipped by 3 bases and J by 1 base, with 11 bases between them. Germline CDR1 and CDR2: SNHLY and FYNNEI. CDR3 length: 15 residues. Here the CDR3 reads CASSEWDTRTDTQYF. CDR3 DNA sequence: TGTGCCAGCAGTGAGTGGGACACACGCACAGATACGCAGTATTTT.

The chain employs TRBV27 and TRBJ2-7; TRBD1 might be the D (5 bases). Trimming took off 7 bases at V and 8 bases at J, with 18 bases between the two ends. The CDR3 totals 13 residues. Germline loops: CDR1 MNHEY, CDR2 SMNVEV (reference sequence). The CDR3 region is CASNPTQGYKQYF. The CDR3 DNA sequence: TGTGCCAGCAATCCCACCCAGGGTTACAAGCAGTACTTC.

The chain employs TRBV4-1 and TRBJ2-7; the D gene is possibly TRBD2 (7 bases). This CDR3 spans 14 amino acids. Germline loops: CDR1 MGHRA, CDR2 YSYEKL. Trimming took off 3 bases at V and 7 bases at J, with 16 bases between the two ends. CDR3 nucleotides: TGCGCCAGCAGCCAGGTCCTCGAGGGGGGGGAGCAGTACTTC. Its translation: CASSQVLEGGEQYF.

The CDR3 spells CASSSPDRDENIQYF. As DNA, the CDR3 is TGTGCCAGTAGTTCCCCGGACAGGGACGAAAACATTCAGTACTTC. V and J are TRBV19 and TRBJ2-4; 8 bases agree with TRBD1. Germline assignment: CDR1 LNHDA and CDR2 SQIVND (reference sequence). This CDR3 is 15 amino acids long. The ends lost 5 bases at V and 5 bases at J; junction bases unmatched: 8.

The chain joins TRBV27 to TRBJ2-5; perhaps TRBD2 as D (6 bases). The closer fit of TRBJ2-7 to the DNA end suggests the J call may be wrong. Germline-derived CDR1 and CDR2 are MNHEY and SMNVEV (reference sequence). The CDR3 covers 15 residues. Here the CDR3 DNA reads TGTGCCAGCAGTTTATTTACTAGCAGAGCCTACGAGCAGTACTTC. It translates to CASSLFTSRAYEQYF.

The CDR3 DNA follows: TGCGCCAGCAGCCAAGGGAAGAGACAGGGGATTAATTCACCCCTCCACTTT. Protein product: CASSQGKRQGINSPLHF. J is TRBJ1-6 and V is TRBV4-1; TRBD1 matches at 8 bases. Germline-derived CDR1 and CDR2 are MGHRA and YSYEKL. Losses at the gene ends were 1 base for V and 6 bases for J; bases not matched to a gene: 8. The CDR3 spans 17 residues.

The chain is built from TRBV7-2 and TRBJ2-1; 7 bases agree with TRBD2. With 2 bases clipped from V and 2 bases from J, the junction kept 9 bases outside the gene matches. The CDR3 contains 17 residues. Germline-derived CDR1 and CDR2 are SGHTA and FQGNSA. The CDR3 is CASSLPISGPAYNEQFF. Here the CDR3 DNA reads TGTGCCAGCAGCTTACCGATTAGCGGGCCAGCCTACAATGAGCAGTTCTTC.

V usage is TRBV11-2 and J usage is TRBJ2-2; the D gene is possibly TRBD2 (6 bases). Germline values: CDR1 SGHAT, CDR2 FQNNGV. CDR3 length equals 15 residues. V lost 4 bases, J lost 1 base, and 10 bases lay in between. CDR3 in amino acids: CASSWLRGNTGELFF. DNA for the CDR3: TGTGCCAGCAGCTGGTTGCGGGGGAACACCGGGGAGCTGTTTTTT.